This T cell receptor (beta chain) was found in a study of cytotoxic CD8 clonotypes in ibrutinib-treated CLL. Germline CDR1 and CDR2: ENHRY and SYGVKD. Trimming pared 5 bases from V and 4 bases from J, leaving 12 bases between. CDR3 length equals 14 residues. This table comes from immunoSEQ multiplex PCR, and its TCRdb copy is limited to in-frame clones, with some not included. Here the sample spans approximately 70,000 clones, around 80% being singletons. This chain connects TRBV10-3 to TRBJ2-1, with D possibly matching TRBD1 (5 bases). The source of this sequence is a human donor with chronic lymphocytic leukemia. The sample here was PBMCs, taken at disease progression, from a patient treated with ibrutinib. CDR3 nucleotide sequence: TGTGCCATCAGTCCCTCGGCAGGGTACAATGAGCAGTTCTTC. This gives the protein CAISPSAGYNEQFF.